This T cell receptor (beta chain) was sequenced in a study of blood T cell repertoires in COVID-19. Study in general: Acute-phase and convalescent COVID-19 samples originated in the United States, Italy and Spain. The cDNA or gDNA used as material had been derived from T cells, B-cell-depleted T cells, or PBMCs.

V shed 6 bases and J shed 0 bases, with 10 bases lying between them. In germline, CDR1 is SGHKS, CDR2 YYEKEE (reference sequence). The CDR3 is 14 amino acids. The protocol was immunoSEQ multiplex PCR, while the TCRdb copy is restricted to in-frame clones and leaves out a portion. The table has under 250,000 clones, 84% seen once. The table lists this clone with a few counts. The material sequenced was peripheral blood. The chain recombines TRBV5-5 with TRBJ1-3; no clear D. This clonotype originated in a man between 50 and 59 years old with active or convalescent COVID-19. The chain's CDR3 is CASNRPSSGNTIYF. The CDR3 nucleotides are TGTGCCAGCAACAGACCTTCCTCTGGAAACACCATATATTTT.